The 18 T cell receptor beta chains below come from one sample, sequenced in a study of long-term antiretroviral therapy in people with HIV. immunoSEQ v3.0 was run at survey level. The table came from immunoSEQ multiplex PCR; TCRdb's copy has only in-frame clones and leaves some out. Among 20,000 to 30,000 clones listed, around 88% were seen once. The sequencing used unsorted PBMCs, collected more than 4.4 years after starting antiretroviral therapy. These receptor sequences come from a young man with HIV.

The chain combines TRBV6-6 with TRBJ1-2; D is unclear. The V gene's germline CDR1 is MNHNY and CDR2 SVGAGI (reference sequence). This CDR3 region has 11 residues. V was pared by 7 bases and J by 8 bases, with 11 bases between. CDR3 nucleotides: TGTGCCAGCACGCTCGCGAGGGGCTACACCTTC. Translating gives CASTLARGYTF.

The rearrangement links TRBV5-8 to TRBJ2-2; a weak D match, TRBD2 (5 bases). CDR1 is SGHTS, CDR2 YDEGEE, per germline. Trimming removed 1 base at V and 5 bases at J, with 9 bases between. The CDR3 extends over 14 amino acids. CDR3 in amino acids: CASSLTGTTGELFF. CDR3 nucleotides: TGTGCCAGCAGCTTGACGGGAACGACCGGGGAGCTGTTTTTT. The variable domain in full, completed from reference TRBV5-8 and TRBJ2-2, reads EAGVTQSPTHLIKTRGQQATLRCSPISGHTSVYWYQQALGLGLQFLLWYDEGEERNRGNFPPRFSGRQFPNYSSELNVNALELEDSALYLCASSLTGTTGELFFGEGSRLTVL.

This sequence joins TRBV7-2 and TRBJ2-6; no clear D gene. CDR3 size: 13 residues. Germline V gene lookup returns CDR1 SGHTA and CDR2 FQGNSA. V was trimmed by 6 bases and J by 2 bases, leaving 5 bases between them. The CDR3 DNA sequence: TGTGCCAGCAGACCTACTGGGGCCAACGTCCTGACTTTC. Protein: CASRPTGANVLTF.

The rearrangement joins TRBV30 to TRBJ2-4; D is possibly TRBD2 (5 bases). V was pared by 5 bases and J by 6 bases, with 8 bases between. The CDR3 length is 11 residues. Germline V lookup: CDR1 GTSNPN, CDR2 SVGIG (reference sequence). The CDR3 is CAWDGVNIQYF. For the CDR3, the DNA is TGTGCCTGGGACGGGGTAAACATTCAGTACTTC. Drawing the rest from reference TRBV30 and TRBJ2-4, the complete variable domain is SQTIHQWPATLVQPVGSPLSLECTVEGTSNPNLYWYRQAAGRGLQLLFYSVGIGQISSEVPQNLSASRPQDRQFILSSKKLLLSDSGFYLCAWDGVNIQYFGAGTRLSVL.

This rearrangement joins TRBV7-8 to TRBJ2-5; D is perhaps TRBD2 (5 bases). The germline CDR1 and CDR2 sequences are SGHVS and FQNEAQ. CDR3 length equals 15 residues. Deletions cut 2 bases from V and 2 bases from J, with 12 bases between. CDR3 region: CASSLRPTGQETQYF. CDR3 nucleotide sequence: TGTGCCAGCAGCTTACGGCCGACGGGGCAAGAGACCCAGTACTTC.

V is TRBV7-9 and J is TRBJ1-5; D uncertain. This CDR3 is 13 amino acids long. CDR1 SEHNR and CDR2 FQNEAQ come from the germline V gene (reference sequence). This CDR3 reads CVGSALGNQPQHF. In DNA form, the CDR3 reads TGTGTAGGTTCTGCCTTAGGCAATCAGCCCCAGCATTTT.

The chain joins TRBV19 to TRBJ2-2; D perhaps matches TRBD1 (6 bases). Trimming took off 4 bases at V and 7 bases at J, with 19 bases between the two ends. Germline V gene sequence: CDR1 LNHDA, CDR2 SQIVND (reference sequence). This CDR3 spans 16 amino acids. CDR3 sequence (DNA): TGTGCCAGTAGTACTCTACAGGGTAGGGTGGACGGGGAGCTGTTTTTT. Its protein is CASSTLQGRVDGELFF.

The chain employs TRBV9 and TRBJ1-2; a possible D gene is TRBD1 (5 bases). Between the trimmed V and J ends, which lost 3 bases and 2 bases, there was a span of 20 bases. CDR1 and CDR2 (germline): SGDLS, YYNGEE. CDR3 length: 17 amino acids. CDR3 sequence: CASSARPQGFGNYGYTF. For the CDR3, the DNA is TGTGCCAGCAGCGCCCGACCTCAGGGATTTGGGAACTATGGCTACACCTTC. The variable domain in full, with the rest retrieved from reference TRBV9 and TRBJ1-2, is DSGVTQTPKHLITATGQRVTLRCSPRSGDLSVYWYQQSLDQGLQFLIQYYNGEERAKGNILERFSAQQFPDLHSELNLSSLELGDSALYFCASSARPQGFGNYGYTFGSGTRLTVV.

CDR3 coding DNA: TGTGCCACCGAGGGGGGGGCGGAAAAACTGTTTTTT. Protein product: CATEGGAEKLFF. V usage is TRBV7-9 and J usage is TRBJ1-4; a possible D gene is TRBD1 (6 bases). This CDR3 is 12 amino acids long. V shed 10 bases and J shed 8 bases, with 14 bases lying between them. Germline V gene sequence: CDR1 SEHNR, CDR2 FQNEAQ (reference sequence).

CDR3 amino acids: CASSSRTTQYF. The DNA for the CDR3 is TGTGCCAGCAGCTCCAGGACTACTCAGTACTTC. The chain links TRBV6-1 to TRBJ2-4; maybe TRBD2 (6 bases). Germline lookup yields CDR1 MNHNS and CDR2 SASEGT. V lost 6 bases and J 12 bases, leaving 12 bases between the germline ends. The CDR3 loop spans 11 amino acids.

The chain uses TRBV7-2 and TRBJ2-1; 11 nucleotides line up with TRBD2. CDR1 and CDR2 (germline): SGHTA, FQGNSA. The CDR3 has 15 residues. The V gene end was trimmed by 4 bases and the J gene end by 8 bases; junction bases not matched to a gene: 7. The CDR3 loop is CASSSPGLAADEQFF. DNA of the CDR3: TGTGCCAGCAGCTCCCCGGGACTAGCGGCCGATGAGCAGTTCTTC.

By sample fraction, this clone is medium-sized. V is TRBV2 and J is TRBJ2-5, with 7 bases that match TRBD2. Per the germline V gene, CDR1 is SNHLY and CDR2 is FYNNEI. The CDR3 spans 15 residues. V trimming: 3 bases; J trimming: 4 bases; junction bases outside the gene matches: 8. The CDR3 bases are TGTGCCAGCAGTGATGGGGGGGGGTCCGGAGAGACCCAGTACTTC. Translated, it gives CASSDGGGSGETQYF.

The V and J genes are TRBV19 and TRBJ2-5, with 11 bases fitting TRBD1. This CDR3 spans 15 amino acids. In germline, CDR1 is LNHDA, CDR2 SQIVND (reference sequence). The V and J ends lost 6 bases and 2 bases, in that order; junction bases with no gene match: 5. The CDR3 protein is CASSHGDRGQETQYF. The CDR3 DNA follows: TGTGCCAGTAGCCACGGGGACAGGGGGCAAGAGACCCAGTACTTC.

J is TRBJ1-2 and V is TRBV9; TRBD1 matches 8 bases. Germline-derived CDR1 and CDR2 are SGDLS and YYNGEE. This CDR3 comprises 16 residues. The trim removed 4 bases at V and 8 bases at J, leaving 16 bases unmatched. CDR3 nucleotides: TGTGCCAGCAGCTCCCGCGGAGCGACAGGGGTAAGCGGCTACACCTTC. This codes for CASSSRGATGVSGYTF. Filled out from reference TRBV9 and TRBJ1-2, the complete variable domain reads DSGVTQTPKHLITATGQRVTLRCSPRSGDLSVYWYQQSLDQGLQFLIQYYNGEERAKGNILERFSAQQFPDLHSELNLSSLELGDSALYFCASSSRGATGVSGYTFGSGTRLTVV.

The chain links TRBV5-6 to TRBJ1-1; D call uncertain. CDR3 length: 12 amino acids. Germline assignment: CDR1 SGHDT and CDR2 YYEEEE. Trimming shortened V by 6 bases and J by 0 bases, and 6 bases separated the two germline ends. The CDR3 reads CASTLMNTEAFF. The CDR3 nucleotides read TGTGCCAGCACCCTGATGAACACTGAAGCTTTCTTT.

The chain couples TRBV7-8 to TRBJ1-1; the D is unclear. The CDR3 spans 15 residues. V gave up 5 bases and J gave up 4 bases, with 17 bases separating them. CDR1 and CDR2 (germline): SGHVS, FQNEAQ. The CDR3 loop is CASSQRGLRSTEAFF. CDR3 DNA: TGTGCCAGCAGCCAACGAGGTCTTAGGAGCACTGAAGCTTTCTTT.

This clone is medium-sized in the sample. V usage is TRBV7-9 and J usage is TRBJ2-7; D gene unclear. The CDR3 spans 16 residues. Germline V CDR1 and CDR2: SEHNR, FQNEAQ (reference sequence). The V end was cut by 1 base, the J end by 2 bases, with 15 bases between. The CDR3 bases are TGTGCCAGCAGCTTAGAGTTTTCAGAACGACCCTACGAGCAGTACTTC. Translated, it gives CASSLEFSERPYEQYF.

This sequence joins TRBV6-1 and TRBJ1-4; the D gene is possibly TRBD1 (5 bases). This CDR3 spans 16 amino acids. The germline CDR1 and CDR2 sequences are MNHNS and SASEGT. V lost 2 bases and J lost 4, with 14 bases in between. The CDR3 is CASSESMGEHNEKLFF. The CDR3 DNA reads TGTGCCAGCAGTGAAAGTATGGGGGAGCATAATGAAAAACTGTTTTTT.